The sample holds a few counts of the clone carrying this TCR beta chain. Its antigen remains unidentified. The data stem from a study of T cell responses to AZD1222 COVID-19 vaccine. General study results and limits: Unmutated variant regions are reportedly the target of nearly half of TCRs that are spike-specific. Spike was spanned by vaccine-associated CD4 TCRs, with dominance at 160-218 and 743-854. Once two AZD1222 doses were given, Spike-specific TCR breadth and depth went up.

The germline gives CDR1 SGHTA, CDR2 FQGNSA. CDR3 size: 16 residues. The J segment lost 2 bases and the V segment lost 5 bases, leaving 8 bases of the junction unmatched. Profiling relied on immunoSEQ multiplex PCR, and the TCRdb table lists in-frame clones only, not all of them. Found here are roughly 65,000 clones, about nine tenths of them singletons; the top ten hold around 7.8%. This clonotype was sampled from an adult in good health. The source material was peripheral blood, sampled on day 0 of AZD1222 vaccination. The V gene is TRBV7-2, the J gene TRBJ1-5; 8 positions agree with TRBD1. The CDR3 spells CASSSRGQGGNQPQHF. The CDR3 DNA reads TGTGCCAGCAGCAGCAGGGGGCAGGGGGGCAATCAGCCCCAGCATTTT.